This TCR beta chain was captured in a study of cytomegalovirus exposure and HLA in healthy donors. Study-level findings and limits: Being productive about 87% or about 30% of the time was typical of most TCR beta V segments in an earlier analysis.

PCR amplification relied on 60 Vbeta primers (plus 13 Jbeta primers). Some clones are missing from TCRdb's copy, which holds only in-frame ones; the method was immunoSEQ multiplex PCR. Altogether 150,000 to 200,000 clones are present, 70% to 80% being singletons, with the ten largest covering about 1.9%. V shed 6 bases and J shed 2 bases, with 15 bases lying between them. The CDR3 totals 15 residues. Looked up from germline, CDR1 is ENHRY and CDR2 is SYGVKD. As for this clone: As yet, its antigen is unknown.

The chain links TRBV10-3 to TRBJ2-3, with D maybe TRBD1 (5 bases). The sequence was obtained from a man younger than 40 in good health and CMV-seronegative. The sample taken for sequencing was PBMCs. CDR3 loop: CAISQDKGYTDTQYF. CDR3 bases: TGTGCCATCAGCCAGGACAAAGGATACACAGATACGCAGTATTTT.